Presented here are 15 T cell receptor beta chains from one specimen sequenced in a study of blood T cell repertoires in COVID-19. TCRdb keeps only in-frame clones here, not all; method: immunoSEQ multiplex PCR. The table shows about 300,000 clones, with about nine tenths occurring only once. Material: PBMCs or T cells enriched from blood (not recorded which). All receptors come from a man aged 30-40 years who had recovered from COVID-19.

The genes are TRBV29-1 and TRBJ1-5, with 10 positions matching TRBD1. V lost 4 bases to trimming and J lost 1 base; unmatched junction nucleotides: 10. CDR3 length: 17 residues. Germline loops: CDR1 SQVTM, CDR2 ANQGSEA. This chain's CDR3 is CSVASPGQGYSNQPQHF. The CDR3 nucleotides read TGCAGCGTTGCTTCCCCGGGACAGGGGTACAGCAATCAGCCCCAGCATTTT.

J is TRBJ1-4 and V is TRBV10-3, with a possible D match to TRBD1 (5 bases). The CDR3 extends over 13 amino acids. Germline V lookup: CDR1 ENHRY, CDR2 SYGVKD. The ends were cut back, 6 bases at V and 0 bases at J, with 5 bases in the middle. The CDR3 DNA reads TGTGCCATCAGCAGGGCAACTAATGAAAAACTGTTTTTT. It is translated as CAISRATNEKLFF.

The V and J genes are TRBV18 and TRBJ2-1; D is perhaps TRBD2 (7 bases). Trimming shortened V by 3 bases and J by 8 bases, and 11 bases separated the two germline ends. CDR1 is KGHSH, CDR2 LQKENI, per germline. The CDR3 covers 13 residues. CDR3 DNA: TGTGCCAGCTCACCGGGGGGGCGTGATGAGCAGTTCTTC. As protein: CASSPGGRDEQFF. The whole variable domain, filled in from reference TRBV18 and TRBJ2-1, reads NAGVMQNPRHLVRRRGQEARLRCSPMKGHSHVYWYRQLPEEGLKFMVYLQKENIIDESGMPKERFSAEFPKEGPSILRIQQVVRGDSAAYFCASSPGGRDEQFFGPGTRLTVL.

The chain joins TRBV5-1 to TRBJ2-7; D is perhaps TRBD1 (6 bases). CDR1 is SGHRS, CDR2 YFSETQ, per germline. The CDR3 sequence is 15 residues long. V dropped 5 bases and J dropped 6 bases, with 21 bases sitting between them. The CDR3 sequence: CASSRGETGPGEQYF. For the CDR3, the DNA is TGCGCCAGCAGTCGGGGAGAGACAGGACCGGGCGAGCAGTACTTC.

V and J are TRBV6-5 and TRBJ2-2; 7 nucleotides agree with TRBD2. CDR3 length: 15 amino acids. CDR1 is MNHEY and CDR2 is SVGAGI in the germline V gene. After removal of 6 bases from V and 5 bases from J, the junction contained 9 bases not matched to a gene. CDR3 region: CASSREASGTGELFF. The CDR3, as DNA: TGTGCCAGCAGCCGGGAGGCTAGCGGAACCGGGGAGCTGTTTTTT.

This clone was detected a few times. The chain carries TRBV24-1 and TRBJ2-7, with TRBD1 as a possible D gene (5 bases). Between the trimmed V and J ends, which lost 3 bases and 1 base, there was a span of 9 bases. Germline V CDR1 and CDR2: KGHDR, SFDVKD. The CDR3 length is 14 residues. CDR3 nucleotide sequence: TGTGCCACCAGTGATACACGACAGTCCTACGAGCAGTACTTC. Its protein product is CATSDTRQSYEQYF.

As regards this clone: The same CDR3 is also encoded by other DNA sequences in this sample. The chain links TRBV19 to TRBJ2-1; D possibly corresponds to TRBD2 (5 bases). Germline V gene sequence: CDR1 LNHDA, CDR2 SQIVND (reference sequence). Trimming stripped 3 bases from V and 0 bases from J, with 9 bases between. The CDR3 has 15 amino acids. CDR3 DNA sequence: TGTGCCAGTAGTATCTCTCGGGGCTCCTACAATGAGCAGTTCTTC. Its protein is CASSISRGSYNEQFF.

The CDR3 spells CASSPDRTNYGYTF. The CDR3 DNA reads TGTGCCAGCAGCCCGGACAGGACTAACTATGGCTACACCTTC. This rearrangement joins TRBV28 to TRBJ1-2; 7 bases map to TRBD1. Germline V gene lookup returns CDR1 MDHEN and CDR2 SYDVKM. The CDR3 is 14 residues long. The junction had 4 bases not matched to a gene; V was cut back by 6 bases and J by 0 bases.

This rearrangement joins TRBV20-1 to TRBJ1-2; maybe TRBD1 (6 bases). Germline V CDR1 and CDR2: DFQATT, SNEGSKA (reference sequence). V was shortened by 6 bases and J by 12 bases, with 23 bases between the two germline ends. The CDR3 is 13 residues long. The chain's CDR3 is CSASGKGSGENTF. Written as DNA, the CDR3 is TGCAGTGCAAGTGGGAAAGGTTCAGGGGAAAACACCTTC.

The chain joins TRBV18 to TRBJ2-5; D gene unclear. The length of the CDR3 is 12 residues. Germline loops: CDR1 KGHSH, CDR2 LQKENI. Trimming cost V 5 bases and J 0 bases, with 4 bases left between them. The CDR3 sequence: CASSVYQETQYF. In nucleotides, the CDR3 is TGTGCCAGCTCAGTCTACCAAGAGACCCAGTACTTC.

The chain is built from TRBV6-4 and TRBJ2-2; D is uncertain. V lost 5 bases and J lost 1, with 8 bases in between. Germline V gene sequence: CDR1 MRHNA, CDR2 SNTAGT. The CDR3 is 14 amino acids. The CDR3 region has the DNA TGTGCCAGCAGTTTGGTACAGAACACCGGGGAGCTGTTTTTT. This translates into CASSLVQNTGELFF.

The V and J genes are TRBV7-9 and TRBJ1-4; a possible D gene is TRBD1 (5 bases). Looked up from germline, CDR1 is SEHNR and CDR2 is FQNEAQ (reference sequence). V was cut by 5 bases and J by 0 bases, with 16 bases left in between. This CDR3 has 17 residues. In nucleotides, the CDR3 is TGTGCCAGCAGCCCTCTAGGACACTGGCCAACTAATGAAAAACTGTTTTTT. It translates to CASSPLGHWPTNEKLFF. The whole variable domain, remainder taken from reference TRBV7-9 and TRBJ1-4, is DTGVSQNPRHKITKRGQNVTFRCDPISEHNRLYWYRQTLGQGPEFLTYFQNEAQLEKSRLLSDRFSAERPKGSFSTLEIQRTEQGDSAMYLCASSPLGHWPTNEKLFFGSGTQLSVL.

V is TRBV4-1 and J is TRBJ2-7, with a possible D match to TRBD2 (6 bases). Trimming shortened V by 4 bases and J by 3 bases, and 10 bases separated the two germline ends. CDR3 length: 13 residues. The germline gives CDR1 MGHRA, CDR2 YSYEKL. This CDR3 is CASSPRAGYEQYF. In DNA, the CDR3 is TGCGCCAGCAGCCCCCGAGCGGGCTACGAGCAGTACTTC.

The table lists this clone with a few counts. The chain carries TRBV5-6 and TRBJ1-2; 7 positions agree with TRBD1. The germline V gene has CDR1 SGHDT and CDR2 YYEEEE. CDR3 length: 15 residues. V was pared by 1 base and J by 4 bases, with 7 bases of the junction left unmatched. The CDR3 DNA follows: TGTGCCAGCAGCTTGTTCCCCGGGACAGCCTATGGCTACACCTTC. Amino acid sequence: CASSLFPGTAYGYTF.

The rearrangement uses TRBV13 and TRBJ2-2; the match to TRBD2 covers 7 bases. Germline CDR1 is PRHDT and CDR2 is FYEKMQ (reference sequence). J was trimmed by 7 bases and V by 6 bases; bases with no gene match: 8. The CDR3 length is 14 residues. CDR3 in amino acids: CASREGGEGGELFF. Here the CDR3 DNA reads TGTGCCAGCAGAGAGGGAGGGGAAGGCGGGGAGCTGTTTTTT.